A single sample is the source of the 8 T cell receptor beta chains below, sequenced in a study of T cell responses to AZD1222 COVID-19 vaccine. Only in-frame clones appear in the TCRdb table, and some are missing; sequencing was by immunoSEQ multiplex PCR. The sample has approximately 130,000 clones; approximately 90% are singletons. Source: peripheral blood, taken 28 days after the second AZD1222 dose. These receptors all come from an adult who received the AZD1222 COVID-19 vaccine.

V usage is TRBV7-2 and J usage is TRBJ1-2, with 10 bases fitting TRBD1. Looked up from germline, CDR1 is SGHTA and CDR2 is FQGNSA. This CDR3 has 15 amino acids. The J segment lost 2 bases and the V segment lost 7 bases, leaving 7 bases of the junction unmatched. This chain's CDR3 is CASNRQGAPNYGYTF. The DNA for the CDR3 is TGTGCCAGCAACAGACAGGGGGCGCCGAACTATGGCTACACCTTC.

The chain couples TRBV7-3 to TRBJ1-5; maybe TRBD1 (6 bases). CDR3 size: 17 residues. With 2 bases removed from V and 0 bases from J, the gap between germline ends came to 14 bases. The germline CDR1 and CDR2 sequences are SGHTA and FQGTGA. The CDR3 region has the DNA TGTGCCAGCAGCTTATCGGACAGAATATATAGCAATCAGCCCCAGCATTTT. Protein sequence: CASSLSDRIYSNQPQHF.

The chain is built from TRBV29-1 and TRBJ2-3, with D uncertain. CDR1 and CDR2 from the germline V gene are SQVTM and ANQGSEA. V lost 6 bases to trimming and J lost 4 bases, with 14 bases between them. The length of the CDR3 is 13 residues. CDR3 DNA sequence: TGCAGCGTCCCGGGCCCAGAGGCAGATACGCAGTATTTT. Protein product: CSVPGPEADTQYF.

V and J are TRBV9 and TRBJ1-4, with TRBD1 as a possible D gene (5 bases). The V and J ends lost 0 bases and 4 bases respectively, with 13 bases between them. Germline V gene data show CDR1 as SGDLS and CDR2 as YYNGEE. The CDR3 is 16 residues long. The CDR3 region is CASSVDPTGLNEKLFF. The CDR3 region has the DNA TGTGCCAGCAGCGTAGACCCCACGGGACTTAATGAAAAACTGTTTTTT.

The rearrangement joins TRBV11-3 to TRBJ2-2; D gene unclear. The germline CDR1 and CDR2 sequences are SGHNT and YENEEA. The CDR3 is 14 amino acids. The V gene lost 5 bases and the J gene lost 5 bases, with 12 bases spanning the gap. The CDR3 here is CASSGYGPTGELFF. The CDR3 coding sequence is TGTGCCAGCAGCGGGTATGGGCCGACCGGGGAGCTGTTTTTT.

The chain recombines TRBV10-2 with TRBJ2-2, with 10 nucleotides matching TRBD2. Per the germline V gene, CDR1 is WSHSY and CDR2 is SAAADI. There are 15 residues in the CDR3. The junction had 5 bases not matched to a gene; V was cut back by 4 bases and J by 6 bases. For the CDR3, the DNA is TGCGCCAGCAGTGTCCTAAGCGGGGGGGCCGGGGAGCTGTTTTTT. This sequence encodes CASSVLSGGAGELFF.

The chain has TRBV29-1 and TRBJ2-3; the D is unclear. Per germline, CDR1 SQVTM and CDR2 ANQGSEA. V was pared by 4 bases and J by 1 base, with 12 bases between. The CDR3 loop spans 14 amino acids. CDR3 DNA: TGCAGCGTTGGAGTGGCAGGTGGCACAGATACGCAGTATTTT. Translation: CSVGVAGGTDTQYF.

This rearrangement joins TRBV14 to TRBJ2-1; no clear D. The CDR3 has 17 amino acids. Between the trimmed V and J ends, which lost 1 base and 2 bases, there was a span of 15 bases. Looked up from germline, CDR1 is SGHDN and CDR2 is FVKESK. The CDR3 spells CASSQVQDPLPYNEQFF. CDR3 bases: TGTGCCAGCAGCCAAGTGCAGGACCCCCTCCCCTACAATGAGCAGTTCTTC.